This T cell receptor beta chain emerged from a study of response to subunit inactivated influenza vaccine. Worth noting for this clonotype: The antigen remains undetermined.

The V gene lost 7 bases and the J gene lost 1 base, with 12 bases spanning the gap. The CDR3 runs 14 residues. The germline gives CDR1 MNHNS, CDR2 SASEGT. TCRdb processed the RT-PCR reads anew with MiXCR; each CDR3 protein has one entry. Of hundreds of thousands of distinct CDR3 sequences in the sample, about 7.6% were seen once. Study outcomes and limitations: Authors suggested each seasonal influenza vaccination recruits few new T cells.

V gene TRBV6-1 combines with J gene TRBJ2-3; no reliable D call. The sequences come from PBMCs from blood, collected about 24 months after vaccination. This clonotype originated in a man aged 50 to 69 who received an inactivated influenza vaccine. In DNA, the CDR3 is TGTGCCAGCATGGCAGCTTCCCGCACAGATACGCAGTATTTT. Protein: CASMAASRTDTQYF.